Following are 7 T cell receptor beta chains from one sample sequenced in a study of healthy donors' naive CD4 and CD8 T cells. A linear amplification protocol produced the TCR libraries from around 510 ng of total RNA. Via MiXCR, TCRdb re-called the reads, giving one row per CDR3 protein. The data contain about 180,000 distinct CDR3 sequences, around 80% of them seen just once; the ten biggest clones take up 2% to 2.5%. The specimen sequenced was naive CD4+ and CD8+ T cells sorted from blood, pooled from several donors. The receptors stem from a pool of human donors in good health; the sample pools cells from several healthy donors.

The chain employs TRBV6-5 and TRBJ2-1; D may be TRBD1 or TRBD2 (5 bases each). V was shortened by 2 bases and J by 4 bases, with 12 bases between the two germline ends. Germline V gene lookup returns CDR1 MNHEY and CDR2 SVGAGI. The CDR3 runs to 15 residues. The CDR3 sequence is CASSYRDDHYNEQFF. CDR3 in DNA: TGTGCCAGCAGTTACCGGGACGACCATTACAATGAGCAGTTCTTC.

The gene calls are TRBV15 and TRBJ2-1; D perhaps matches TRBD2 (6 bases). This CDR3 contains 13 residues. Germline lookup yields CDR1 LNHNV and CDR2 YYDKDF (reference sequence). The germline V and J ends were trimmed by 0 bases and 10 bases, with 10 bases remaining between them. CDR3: CATSRELGGEQFF. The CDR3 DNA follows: TGTGCCACCAGCAGAGAGCTAGGAGGGGAGCAGTTCTTC.

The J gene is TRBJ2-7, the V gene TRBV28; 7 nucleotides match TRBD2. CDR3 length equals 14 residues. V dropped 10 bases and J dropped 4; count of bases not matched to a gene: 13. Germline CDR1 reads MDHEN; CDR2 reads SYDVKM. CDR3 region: CANLPAGEVYEQYF. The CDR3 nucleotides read TGTGCCAACCTGCCGGCGGGGGAAGTTTACGAGCAGTACTTC.

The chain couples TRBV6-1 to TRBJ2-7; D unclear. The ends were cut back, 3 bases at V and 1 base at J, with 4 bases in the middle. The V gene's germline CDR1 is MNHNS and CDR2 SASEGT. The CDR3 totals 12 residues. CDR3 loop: CASSEVSYEQYF. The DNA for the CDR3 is TGTGCCAGCAGTGAGGTATCCTACGAGCAGTACTTC.

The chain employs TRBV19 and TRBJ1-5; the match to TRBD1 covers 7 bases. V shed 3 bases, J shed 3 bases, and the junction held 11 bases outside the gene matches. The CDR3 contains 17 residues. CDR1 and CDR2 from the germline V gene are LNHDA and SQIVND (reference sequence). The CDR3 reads CASSILRDRGFNQPQHF. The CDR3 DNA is TGTGCCAGTAGTATTCTCCGGGACAGAGGGTTCAATCAGCCCCAGCATTTT.

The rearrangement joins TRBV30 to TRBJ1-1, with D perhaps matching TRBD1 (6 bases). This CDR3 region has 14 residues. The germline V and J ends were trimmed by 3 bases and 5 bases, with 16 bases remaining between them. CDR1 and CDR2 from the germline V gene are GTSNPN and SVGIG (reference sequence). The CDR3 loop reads CAWSSLRGMTEAFF. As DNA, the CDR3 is TGTGCCTGGAGCTCTCTCAGGGGAATGACTGAAGCTTTCTTT. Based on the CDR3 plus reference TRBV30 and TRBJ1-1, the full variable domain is SQTIHQWPATLVQPVGSPLSLECTVEGTSNPNLYWYRQAAGRGLQLLFYSVGIGQISSEVPQNLSASRPQDRQFILSSKKLLLSDSGFYLCAWSSLRGMTEAFFGQGTRLTVV.

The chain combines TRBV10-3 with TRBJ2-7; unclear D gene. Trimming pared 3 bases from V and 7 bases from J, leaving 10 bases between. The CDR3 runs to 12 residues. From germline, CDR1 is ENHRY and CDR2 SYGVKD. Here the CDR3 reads CAISDARREQYF. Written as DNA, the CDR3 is TGTGCCATCAGTGACGCCCGGCGGGAGCAGTACTTC.